This T cell receptor beta chain is from a study of shared clonotypes between healthy human individuals. Per the germline V gene, CDR1 is SGHAT and CDR2 is FQNNGV. The CDR3 extends over 13 amino acids. Trimming took off 6 bases at V and 2 bases at J, with 10 bases between the two ends. Repertoires were generated with immunoSEQ multiplex PCR, while TCRdb's copy carries only in-frame clones and drops some. This table has 2 million to 3 million clones, approximately 94% appearing once. The receptor was isolated from a man younger than 35 in good health. Some clones in this sample may be carry-over from other donors' samples. J is TRBJ2-5 and V is TRBV11-2; D might be TRBD1 (5 bases). The sequenced material came from naive CD4+ T cells from PBMCs. As for subset: CD45RA+ positively selected. The CDR3 nucleotides read TGTGCCAGCAGTGGGGCGTGGCAAGAGACCCAGTACTTC. Amino acids: CASSGAWQETQYF.